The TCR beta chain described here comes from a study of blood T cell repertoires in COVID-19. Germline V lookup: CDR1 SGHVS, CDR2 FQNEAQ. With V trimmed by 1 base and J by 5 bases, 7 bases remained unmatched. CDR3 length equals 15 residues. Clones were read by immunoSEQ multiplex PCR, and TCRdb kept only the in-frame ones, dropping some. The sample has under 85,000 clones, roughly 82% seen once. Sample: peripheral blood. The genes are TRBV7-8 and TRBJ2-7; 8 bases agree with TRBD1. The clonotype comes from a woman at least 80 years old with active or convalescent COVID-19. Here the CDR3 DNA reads TGTGCCAGCAGCTTAGGCCAAGGACAGGGTGACGAGCAGTACTTC. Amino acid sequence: CASSLGQGQGDEQYF.